This TCR beta chain comes out of a study of blood T cell repertoires in COVID-19 (dated by TCRdb to the early 2020s). Regarding the complete study: The collaborator samples originated in the United States, Italy and Spain and spanned the acute and convalescent phases of COVID-19. The prospective study material was composed of cDNA or gDNA derived from T cells, B-cell-depleted T cells, or PBMCs. Deeply sampled blood TCRbeta repertoires from subjects exposed to, actively infected with, or recovered from COVID-19 were included in the dataset. The repertoires were released in a freely available public database intended as a resource for research on the immune response to SARS-CoV-2. The samples were drawn from two sources: the first 160 participants of the ongoing ImmuneRACE study, and 1,000 to 1,500 subjects contributed by 6 global collaborators. Nearly every sample came with metadata listing a de-identified subject ID, COVID-19 status, age in years and sex. Where available, HLA class I and class II types were obtained from metadata supplied by the sample provider rather than from assay-based typing.

The cysteine opens and the phenylalanine closes a CDR3 of 15 amino acids. The CDR3 DNA has 45 bases and is translated from base 1. Sequences LGHDT (CDR1) and YNNKEL (CDR2) are obtained from the germline V gene (reference sequence). V is trimmed back by 6 bases and J by 3 bases, and the junction contains 8 bases that no gene match accounts for. What the authors observed across the whole study: The quantity of clinical and demographic metadata differed by source and by participant and was supplied without curation.

The immunoSEQ Assay, a bias-controlled multiplex PCR, was used to amplify TCRbeta CDR3 regions from genomic DNA. Per the authors' processing: The number of nucleated cells in each sample was estimated from the amplification of reference gene primers within the assay. To quantify the absolute abundance of each unique TCRbeta CDR3 rearrangement, sequence reads were collapsed and filtered. For each sample, productive Simpson clonality was calculated as the square root of Simpson's diversity index over productive rearrangements. Imported from immuneACCESS, the table was reduced by TCRdb to in-frame sequences with V and J called. These copies leave out some clones; in studies compared against another copy, an unresolved V gene accounts for under half, and the cause of the remainder is not known. The V and J calls and the clone size are those of that table, but D and trimming were determined from the DNA. The sample table shows some 200,000 clones, and about nine tenths are seen once. 2.2% of the sample rests with the top ten.

About this clone: The antigen this receptor binds is unknown. Per-base quality was not reported, and no clone a single base away is much larger than it.

Each collaborating institution followed its own protocols to collect whole blood in K2EDTA tubes. For TCRbeta analysis, collaborators shipped samples in one of three forms: frozen whole blood, isolated PBMCs, or DNA extracted from either of those sample types. The receptor was derived from a woman in her fifties or sixties with acute or convalescent COVID-19. The receptor chain draws on TRBV3-1 (or the pseudogene TRBV3-2) and TRBJ1-5, with 7 bases matching TRBD1. What was sequenced was peripheral blood. The DNA sequence follows: TGTGCCAGCAGTCAAACAGGGGCAATCAATCAGCCCCAGCATTTT. This yields the protein CASSQTGAINQPQHF.